Listed here are 2 T cell receptor beta chains from one sample, sequenced in a study of T-cell reconstitution after alpha-beta-depleted transplantation in children. The TCRbeta library incorporated unique molecular identifiers. One entry per CDR3 protein, called by TCRdb with MiXCR from the PCR reads. The repertoire consists of around 380,000 distinct CDR3 sequences, with approximately 11% occurring once and the leading ten covering roughly 5%. This specimen consisted of PBMCs from the stem cell graft donor, obtained from the stem cell graft. Receptor source: a human donor who donated a stem cell graft to a child with acute myeloid leukemia.

V usage is TRBV12-3 or TRBV12-4 and J usage is TRBJ2-2, with 7 bases matching TRBD1. The V and J ends lost 5 bases and 0 bases, in that order; junction bases with no gene match: 6. The CDR3 length is 16 residues. This CDR3 reads CASSPQGQSNTGELFF. The CDR3 region has the DNA TGTGCCAGCAGTCCCCAGGGACAGTCGAACACCGGGGAGCTGTTTTTT.

The genes are TRBV5-1 and TRBJ1-2; D gene unclear. Germline lookup yields CDR1 SGHRS and CDR2 YFSETQ. This CDR3 comprises 14 residues. The V end lost 7 bases, the J end lost 8 bases, and 21 bases lay between the germline ends. This CDR3 reads CASRSPPEAQGYTF. CDR3 sequence (DNA): TGCGCCAGCCGCTCCCCCCCCGAGGCGCAGGGCTACACCTTC.